These 8 T cell receptor beta chains originate from one sample sequenced in a study of CD8+ T cells in alopecia areata. After isolation, RNA underwent reverse transcription to generate cDNA as the sequencing template. TCRdb's table, derived via immunoSEQ multiplex PCR, lists solely in-frame clones and lacks some. Here the sample spans approximately 150,000 clones, 51% being singletons. Specimen: CD4+ T cells sorted from blood, collected at week 0. The receptors were sampled from a human donor with alopecia areata.

The rearrangement uses TRBV29-1 and TRBJ2-1; no definite D call. The CDR3 loop spans 13 amino acids. V was pared by 2 bases and J by 3 bases, with 8 bases between. Germline CDR1 and CDR2: SQVTM and ANQGSEA. The CDR3 loop is CSVETSVYNEQFF. The CDR3 bases are TGCAGCGTTGAAACGAGCGTCTACAATGAGCAGTTCTTC.

The chain employs TRBV4-1 and TRBJ1-5; D is possibly TRBD1 (6 bases). There are 17 residues in the CDR3. Germline V gene lookup returns CDR1 MGHRA and CDR2 YSYEKL. The V and J ends lost 2 bases and 5 bases respectively, with 19 bases between them. The CDR3 is CASSQSGIKGEDQPQHF. CDR3 sequence (DNA): TGCGCCAGCAGCCAAAGCGGGATAAAGGGGGAGGATCAGCCCCAGCATTTT.

This chain links TRBV29-1 with TRBJ1-1; D is uncertain. The CDR3 totals 14 residues. Germline values: CDR1 SQVTM, CDR2 ANQGSEA. Trimming shortened V by 3 bases and J by 2 bases, and 13 bases separated the two germline ends. The CDR3 loop is CSVESGRGNTEAFF. In DNA, the CDR3 is TGCAGCGTTGAGTCTGGTCGGGGTAACACTGAAGCTTTCTTT.

V gene TRBV10-2 combines with J gene TRBJ1-1; D is perhaps TRBD1 (5 bases). CDR1 is WSHSY, CDR2 SAAADI, per germline. The CDR3 covers 11 residues. V lost 3 bases to trimming and J lost 11 bases, with 10 bases between them. CDR3 coding DNA: TGCGCCAGCAGTGAAGGGGCACTGGCTTTCTTT. It is translated as CASSEGALAFF.

This chain joins TRBV29-1 and TRBJ2-5; D gene unclear. This CDR3 comprises 13 residues. The ends were cut back, 6 bases at V and 5 bases at J, with 16 bases in the middle. Germline V gene data show CDR1 as SQVTM and CDR2 as ANQGSEA. The CDR3 DNA reads as TGCAGCGTCGAATGGAATATAGTGGAGACCCAGTACTTC. It encodes CSVEWNIVETQYF.

This clone was seen only a few times. The chain links TRBV27 to TRBJ2-5, with D maybe TRBD2 (5 bases). The length of the CDR3 is 14 residues. Germline V gene sequence: CDR1 MNHEY, CDR2 SMNVEV (reference sequence). Between the trimmed V and J ends, which lost 10 bases and 5 bases, there was a span of 20 bases. The CDR3 loop reads CATKSTTRGETQYF. Here the CDR3 DNA reads TGTGCCACAAAGTCCACAACTAGAGGGGAGACCCAGTACTTC.

This clone was observed a handful of times. The chain couples TRBV19 to TRBJ2-7; TRBD1 might be the D (6 bases). Per the germline V gene, CDR1 is LNHDA and CDR2 is SQIVND (reference sequence). The CDR3 sequence is 16 residues long. V lost 6 bases to trimming and J lost 2 bases, with 20 bases between them. The CDR3 loop reads CASSKRAPQGTYEQYF. CDR3 DNA: TGTGCCAGTAGCAAGAGGGCCCCCCAGGGGACCTACGAGCAGTACTTC.

The J gene is TRBJ1-2, the V gene TRBV28; unclear D gene. Germline values: CDR1 MDHEN, CDR2 SYDVKM. The CDR3 totals 16 residues. The V end was cut by 7 bases, the J end by 5 bases, with 23 bases between. The CDR3 spells CASNTPGMDGKYGYTF. The CDR3 DNA reads TGTGCCAGCAACACCCCTGGGATGGACGGAAAATATGGCTACACCTTC.